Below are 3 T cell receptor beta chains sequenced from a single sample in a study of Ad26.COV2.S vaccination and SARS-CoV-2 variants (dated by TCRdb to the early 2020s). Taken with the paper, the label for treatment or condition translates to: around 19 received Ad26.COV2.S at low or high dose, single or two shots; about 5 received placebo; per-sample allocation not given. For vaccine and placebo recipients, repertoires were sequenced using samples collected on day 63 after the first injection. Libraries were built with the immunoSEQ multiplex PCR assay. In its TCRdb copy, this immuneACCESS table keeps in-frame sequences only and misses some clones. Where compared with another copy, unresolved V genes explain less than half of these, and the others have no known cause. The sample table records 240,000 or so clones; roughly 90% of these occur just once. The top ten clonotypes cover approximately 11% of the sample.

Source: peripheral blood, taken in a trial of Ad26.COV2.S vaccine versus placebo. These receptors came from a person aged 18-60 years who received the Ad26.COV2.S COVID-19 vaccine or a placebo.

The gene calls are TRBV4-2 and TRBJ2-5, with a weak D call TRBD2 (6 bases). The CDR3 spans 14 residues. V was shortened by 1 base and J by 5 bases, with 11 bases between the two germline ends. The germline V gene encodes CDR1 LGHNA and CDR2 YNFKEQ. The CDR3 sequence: CASSQGLGVETQYF. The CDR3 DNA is TGTGCCAGCAGCCAAGGACTAGGGGTGGAGACCCAGTACTTC.

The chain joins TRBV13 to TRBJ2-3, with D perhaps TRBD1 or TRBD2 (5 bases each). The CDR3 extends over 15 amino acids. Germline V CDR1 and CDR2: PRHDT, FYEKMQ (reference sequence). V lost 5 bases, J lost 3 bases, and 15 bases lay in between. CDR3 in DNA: TGTGCCAGCAGCGCCTATAGTTGGGGGACAGATACGCAGTATTTT. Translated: CASSAYSWGTDTQYF.

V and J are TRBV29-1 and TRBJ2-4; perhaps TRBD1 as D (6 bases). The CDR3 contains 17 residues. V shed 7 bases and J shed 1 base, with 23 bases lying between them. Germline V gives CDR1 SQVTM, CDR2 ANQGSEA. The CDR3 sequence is CSAGGRGHLGAKNIQYF. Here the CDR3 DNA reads TGCAGCGCTGGAGGCAGGGGACACCTCGGGGCCAAAAACATTCAGTACTTC.